Following are 6 T cell receptor beta chains from one sample sequenced in a study of lymphopenia after photon versus proton radiotherapy. The method was immunoSEQ multiplex PCR; TCRdb's version includes in-frame clones alone and lacks a portion of them. Among 65,000 to 85,000 clones, under 95% were seen once, and the ten largest hold around 2%. This specimen was peripheral blood, taken from a patient treated with photon-based radiotherapy. Every receptor here comes from a woman aged 40 to 50 with cholangiocarcinoma.

CDR3 amino acids: CASSSTNEQYF. CDR3 nucleotides: TGTGCCAGCAGTAGCACCAACGAGCAGTACTTC. This chain uses TRBV6-5 with TRBJ2-7; no firm D call. Trimming removed 5 bases at V and 5 bases at J, with 7 bases between. The CDR3 loop spans 11 amino acids. CDR1 MNHEY and CDR2 SVGAGI come from the germline V gene.

The chain couples TRBV30 to TRBJ1-6; 7 bases map to TRBD1. The CDR3 has 13 amino acids. V was clipped by 7 bases and J by 5 bases; unmatched bases: 5. CDR1 and CDR2 (germline): GTSNPN, SVGIG (reference sequence). The CDR3 DNA follows: TGTGCCTACCACAGGGGCGATAATTCACCCCTCCACTTT. This translates into CAYHRGDNSPLHF.

The genes are TRBV9 and TRBJ1-2; 8 nucleotides agree with TRBD1. Germline CDR1 reads SGDLS; CDR2 reads YYNGEE. The V gene end was trimmed by 0 bases and the J gene end by 1 base; junction bases not matched to a gene: 8. The CDR3 length is 17 residues. CDR3 sequence reads: CASSVEGRGLGNYGYTF. The CDR3 nucleotides are TGTGCCAGCAGCGTAGAGGGCAGGGGGCTCGGTAACTATGGCTACACCTTC.

V usage is TRBV9 and J usage is TRBJ2-1, with D perhaps TRBD1 or TRBD2 (6 bases each). CDR3 size: 17 residues. Germline assignment: CDR1 SGDLS and CDR2 YYNGEE. The ends were cut back, 4 bases at V and 8 bases at J, with 25 bases in the middle. This CDR3 is CASSLTLPGAGEDEQFF. CDR3 bases: TGTGCCAGCAGCCTCACCTTACCGGGGGCCGGCGAGGATGAGCAGTTCTTC.

The sample holds one count of this clone. CDR3 DNA: TGCAGCGTGTTGGGGGGTTGGAACACTGAAGCTTTCTTT. Translating it yields CSVLGGWNTEAFF. This sequence joins TRBV29-1 and TRBJ1-1, with D possibly TRBD1 on 5 matching bases. V dropped 6 bases and J dropped 1 base, with 12 bases sitting between them. The CDR3 extends over 13 amino acids. Per germline, CDR1 SQVTM and CDR2 ANQGSEA.

CDR3 coding DNA: TGTGCCAGCAGCTCAAACCTCGGGACAGCGAACACCGGGGAGCTGTTTTTT. Translation: CASSSNLGTANTGELFF. This sequence joins TRBV11-3 and TRBJ2-2, with 7 bases identical to TRBD1. Trimming cost V 4 bases and J 0 bases; bases outside gene matches: 8. The length of the CDR3 is 17 residues. Looked up from germline, CDR1 is SGHNT and CDR2 is YENEEA.